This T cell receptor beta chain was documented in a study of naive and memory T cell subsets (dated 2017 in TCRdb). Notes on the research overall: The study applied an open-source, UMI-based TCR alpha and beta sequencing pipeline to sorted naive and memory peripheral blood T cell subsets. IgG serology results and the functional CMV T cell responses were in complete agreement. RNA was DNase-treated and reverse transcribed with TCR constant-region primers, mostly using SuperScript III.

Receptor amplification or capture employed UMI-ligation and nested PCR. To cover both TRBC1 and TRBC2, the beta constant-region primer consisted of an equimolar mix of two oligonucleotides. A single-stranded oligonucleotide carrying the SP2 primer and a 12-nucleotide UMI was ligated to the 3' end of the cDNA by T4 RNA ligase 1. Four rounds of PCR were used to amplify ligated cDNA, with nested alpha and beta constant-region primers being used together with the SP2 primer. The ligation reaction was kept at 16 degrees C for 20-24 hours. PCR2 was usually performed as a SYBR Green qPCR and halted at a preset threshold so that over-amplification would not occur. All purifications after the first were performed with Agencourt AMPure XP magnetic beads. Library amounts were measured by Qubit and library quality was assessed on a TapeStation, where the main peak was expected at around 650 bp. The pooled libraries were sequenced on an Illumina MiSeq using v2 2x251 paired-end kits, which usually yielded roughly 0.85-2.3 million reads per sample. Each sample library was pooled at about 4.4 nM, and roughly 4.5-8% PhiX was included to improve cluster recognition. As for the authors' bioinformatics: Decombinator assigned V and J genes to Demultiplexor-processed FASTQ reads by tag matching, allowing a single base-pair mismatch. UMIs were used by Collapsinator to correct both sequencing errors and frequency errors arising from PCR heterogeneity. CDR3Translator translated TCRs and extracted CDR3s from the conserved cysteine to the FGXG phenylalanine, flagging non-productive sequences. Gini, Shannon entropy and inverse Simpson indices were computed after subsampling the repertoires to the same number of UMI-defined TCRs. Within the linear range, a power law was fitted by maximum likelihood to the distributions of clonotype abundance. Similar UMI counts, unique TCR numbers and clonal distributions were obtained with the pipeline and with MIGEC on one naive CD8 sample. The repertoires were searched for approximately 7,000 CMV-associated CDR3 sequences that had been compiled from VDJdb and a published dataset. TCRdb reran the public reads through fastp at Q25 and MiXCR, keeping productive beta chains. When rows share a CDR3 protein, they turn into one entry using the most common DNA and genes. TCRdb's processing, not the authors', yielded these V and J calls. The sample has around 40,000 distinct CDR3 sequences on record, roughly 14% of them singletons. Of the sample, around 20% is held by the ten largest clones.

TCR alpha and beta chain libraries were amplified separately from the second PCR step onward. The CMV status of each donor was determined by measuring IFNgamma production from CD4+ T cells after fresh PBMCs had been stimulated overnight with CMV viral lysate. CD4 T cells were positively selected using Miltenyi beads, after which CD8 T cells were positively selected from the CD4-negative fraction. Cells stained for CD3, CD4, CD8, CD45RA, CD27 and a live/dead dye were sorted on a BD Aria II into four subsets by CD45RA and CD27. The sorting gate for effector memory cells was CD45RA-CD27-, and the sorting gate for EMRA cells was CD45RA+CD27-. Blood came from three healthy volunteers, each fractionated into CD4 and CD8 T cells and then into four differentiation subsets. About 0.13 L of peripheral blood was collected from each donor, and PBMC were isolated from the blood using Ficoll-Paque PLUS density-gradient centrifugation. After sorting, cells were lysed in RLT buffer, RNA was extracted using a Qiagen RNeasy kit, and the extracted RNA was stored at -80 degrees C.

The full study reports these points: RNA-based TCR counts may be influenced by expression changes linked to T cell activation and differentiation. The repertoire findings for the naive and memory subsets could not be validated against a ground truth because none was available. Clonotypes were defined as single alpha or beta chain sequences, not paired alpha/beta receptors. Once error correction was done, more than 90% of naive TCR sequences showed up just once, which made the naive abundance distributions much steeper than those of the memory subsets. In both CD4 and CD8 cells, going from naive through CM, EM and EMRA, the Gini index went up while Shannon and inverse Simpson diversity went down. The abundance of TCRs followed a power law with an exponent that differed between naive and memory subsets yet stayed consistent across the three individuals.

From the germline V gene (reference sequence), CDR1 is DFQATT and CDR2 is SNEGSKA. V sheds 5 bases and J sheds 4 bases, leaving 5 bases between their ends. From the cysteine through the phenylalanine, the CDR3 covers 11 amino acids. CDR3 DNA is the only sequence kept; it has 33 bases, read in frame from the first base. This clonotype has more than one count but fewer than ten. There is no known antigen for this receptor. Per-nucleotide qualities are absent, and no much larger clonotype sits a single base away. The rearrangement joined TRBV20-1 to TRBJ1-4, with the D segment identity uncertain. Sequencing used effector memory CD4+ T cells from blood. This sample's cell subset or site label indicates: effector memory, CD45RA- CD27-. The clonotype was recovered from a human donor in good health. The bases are TGCAGTGCTCATTATAATGAAAAACTGTTTTTT. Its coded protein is CSAHYNEKLFF.